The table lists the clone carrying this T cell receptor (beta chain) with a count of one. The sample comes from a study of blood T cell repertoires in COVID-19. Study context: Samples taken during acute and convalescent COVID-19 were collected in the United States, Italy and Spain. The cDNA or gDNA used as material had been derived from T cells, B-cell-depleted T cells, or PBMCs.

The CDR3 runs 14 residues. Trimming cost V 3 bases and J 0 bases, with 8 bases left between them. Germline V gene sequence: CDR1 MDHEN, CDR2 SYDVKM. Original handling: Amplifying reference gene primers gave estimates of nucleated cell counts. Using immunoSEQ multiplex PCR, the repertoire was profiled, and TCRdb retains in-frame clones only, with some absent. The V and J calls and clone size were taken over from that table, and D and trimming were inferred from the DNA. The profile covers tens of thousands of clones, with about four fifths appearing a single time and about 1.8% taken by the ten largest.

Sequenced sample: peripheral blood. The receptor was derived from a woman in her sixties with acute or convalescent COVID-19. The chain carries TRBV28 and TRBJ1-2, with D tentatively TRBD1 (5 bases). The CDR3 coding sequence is TGTGCCAGCAGTTTCGGGACTGCTAACTATGGCTACACCTTC. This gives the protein CASSFGTANYGYTF.